This T cell receptor beta chain originates from a study of CD8 T cells in ankylosing spondylitis. This clonotype occurred many times. What it recognizes is unknown. TCRdb re-analysed the 5' RACE reads in MiXCR, keeping a single row per CDR3 protein. The sample yields around 99,000 distinct CDR3 sequences, roughly 10% seen once. General study results and limits: Reports of some motif variants in reactive arthritis synovial fluid and blood predate this one.

Trimming removed 0 bases at V and 9 bases at J, with 12 bases between. Germline V gene sequence: CDR1 LGHDT, CDR2 YNNKEL (reference sequence). CDR3 size: 14 residues. Sequenced material: blood, either unsorted or a sorted T cell fraction (not recorded which). V and J are TRBV3-1 and TRBJ2-1, with D possibly matching TRBD2 (6 bases). The sequence was obtained from a male donor with ankylosing spondylitis or in good health (not recorded which). Here the CDR3 reads CASSQESGWAEQFF. The CDR3 DNA follows: TGTGCCAGCAGCCAAGAGAGCGGGTGGGCTGAGCAGTTCTTC.